In this sample, the clone carrying this T cell receptor beta chain turned up once. Its antigen is as yet unknown. The data are from a study of cytomegalovirus exposure and HLA in healthy donors. Study-level points and caveats: V- and J-gene trimming of TCR beta was linked (in a later analysis) to a missense DCLRE1C variant. A list of around 150 TCR beta chains associated with cytomegalovirus was given.

Germline V gene data show CDR1 as SNHLY and CDR2 as FYNNEI. The CDR3 runs 15 residues. V lost 6 bases to trimming and J lost 6 bases; unmatched junction nucleotides: 9. Amplification used 60 Vbeta primers and 13 Jbeta primers. In the authors' methods: Around 11 million shared chains were among the 65 million to 85 million unique TCR beta chains that a later analysis counted. TCRdb keeps only in-frame clones here, not all; method: immunoSEQ multiplex PCR. That table furnishes V, J and clone size, whereas the DNA furnished D and trimming. This sample yields 110,000 to 150,000 clones, of which 70% to 85% are seen a single time; approximately 9.7% belongs to the top ten.

Sequencing was carried out using PBMCs. The rearrangement uses TRBV2 and TRBJ2-7, with 12 positions matching TRBD2. The clonotype originates from a woman between 55 and 75 years old in good health and CMV-seropositive. The CDR3 reads CASRERTSGIFEQYF. Written as DNA, the CDR3 is TGTGCCAGCAGAGAACGGACTAGCGGGATCTTCGAGCAGTACTTC.